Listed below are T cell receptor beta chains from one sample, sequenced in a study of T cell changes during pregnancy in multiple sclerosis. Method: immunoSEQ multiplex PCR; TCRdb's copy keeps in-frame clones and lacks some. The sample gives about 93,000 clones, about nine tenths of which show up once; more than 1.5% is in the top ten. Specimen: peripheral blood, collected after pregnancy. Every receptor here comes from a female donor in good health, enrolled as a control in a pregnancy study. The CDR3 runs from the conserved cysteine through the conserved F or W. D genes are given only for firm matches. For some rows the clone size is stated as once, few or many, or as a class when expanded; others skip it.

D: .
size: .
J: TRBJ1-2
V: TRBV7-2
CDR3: CASSLVGQARTYGYTF
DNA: TGTGCCAGCAGCTTAGTCGGCCAGGCAAGGACTTATGGCTACACCTTC

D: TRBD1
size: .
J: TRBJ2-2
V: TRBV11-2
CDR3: CASSLQQGATGELFF
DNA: TGTGCCAGCAGCTTACAACAGGGGGCCACCGGGGAGCTGTTTTTT

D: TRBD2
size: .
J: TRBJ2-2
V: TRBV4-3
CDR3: CASSQGTGGYTGELFF
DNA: TGCGCCAGCAGCCAAGGGACCGGGGGGTATACCGGGGAGCTGTTTTTT

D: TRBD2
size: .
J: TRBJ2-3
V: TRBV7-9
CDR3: CASSPARLAGGVADTQYF
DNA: TGTGCCAGCAGCCCCGCCCGACTAGCGGGGGGCGTGGCAGATACGCAGTATTTT

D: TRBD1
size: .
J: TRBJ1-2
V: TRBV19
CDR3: CASSPWTGSGYGYTF
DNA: TGTGCCAGTAGTCCATGGACAGGGAGCGGGTATGGCTACACCTTC

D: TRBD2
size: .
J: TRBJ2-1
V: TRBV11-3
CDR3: CASSSNLAGGNNEQFF
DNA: TGTGCCAGCAGCTCCAACCTAGCGGGGGGGAACAATGAGCAGTTCTTC

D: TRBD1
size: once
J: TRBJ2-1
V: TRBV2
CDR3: CASSEVTGGNDEQFF
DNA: TGTGCCAGCAGTGAAGTGACAGGGGGCAACGATGAGCAGTTCTTC

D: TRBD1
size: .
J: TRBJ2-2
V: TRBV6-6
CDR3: CASSYPQGAGSGELFF
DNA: TGTGCCAGCAGTTATCCACAGGGGGCAGGGTCCGGGGAGCTGTTTTTT

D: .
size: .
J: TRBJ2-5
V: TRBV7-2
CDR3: CASSPGRKETQYF
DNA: TGTGCCAGCAGCCCGGGGAGGAAAGAGACCCAGTACTTC

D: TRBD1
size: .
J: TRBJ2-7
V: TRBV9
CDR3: CASSARDRGTYEQYF
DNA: TGTGCCAGCAGCGCTAGGGACAGGGGGACCTACGAGCAGTACTTC

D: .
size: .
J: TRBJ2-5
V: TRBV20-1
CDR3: CSARPQETQYF
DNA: TGCAGTGCCCGTCCCCAAGAGACCCAGTACTTC

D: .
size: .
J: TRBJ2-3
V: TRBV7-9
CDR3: CASSLGTRGLTDTQYF
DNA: TGTGCCAGCAGCTTAGGGACCAGAGGGTTGACAGATACGCAGTATTTT

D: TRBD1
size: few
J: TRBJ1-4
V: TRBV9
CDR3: CASSLSGGGEKLFF
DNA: TGTGCCAGCAGCCTTTCAGGGGGAGGTGAAAAACTGTTTTTT

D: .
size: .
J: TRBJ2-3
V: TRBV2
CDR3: CASRDRQSGENTQYF
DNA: TGTGCCAGCAGAGATCGACAGTCGGGGGAAAATACGCAGTATTTT

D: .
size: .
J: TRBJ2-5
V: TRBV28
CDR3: CASSFTGAGGETQYF
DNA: TGTGCCAGCAGTTTTACAGGGGCGGGAGGAGAGACCCAGTACTTC

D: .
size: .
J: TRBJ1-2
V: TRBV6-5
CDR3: CASSSKSILSGYTF
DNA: TGTGCCAGCAGCTCAAAGTCAATACTTAGTGGCTACACCTTC

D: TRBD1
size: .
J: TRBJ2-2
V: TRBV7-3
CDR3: CASSPQGVHTGELFF
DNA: TGTGCCAGCAGCCCCCAGGGGGTTCACACCGGGGAGCTGTTTTTT

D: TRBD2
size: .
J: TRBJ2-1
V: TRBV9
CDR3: CASSAGLAGGNEQFF
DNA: TGTGCCAGCAGCGCGGGACTAGCGGGGGGGAATGAGCAGTTCTTC

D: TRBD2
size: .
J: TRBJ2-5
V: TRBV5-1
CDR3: CASSLRTGGPQETQYF
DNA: TGCGCCAGCAGCTTGAGGACGGGGGGGCCGCAAGAGACCCAGTACTTC

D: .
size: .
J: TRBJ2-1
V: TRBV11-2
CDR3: CASSFNRWGVTRRNEQFF
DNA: TGTGCCAGCAGCTTCAACCGTTGGGGGGTGACTAGGCGCAATGAGCAGTTCTTC

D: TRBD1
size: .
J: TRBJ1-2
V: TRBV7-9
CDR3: CASSTKGQVANYGYTF
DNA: TGTGCCAGCAGCACGAAGGGACAGGTCGCTAACTATGGCTACACCTTC

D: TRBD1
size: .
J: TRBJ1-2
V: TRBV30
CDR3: CAWSGDRGRGYTF
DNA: TGTGCCTGGAGTGGCGACAGGGGGCGAGGCTACACCTTC

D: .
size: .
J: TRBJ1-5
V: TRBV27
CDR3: CASRPYREWDQPQHF
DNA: TGTGCCAGCAGACCTTACAGGGAGTGGGATCAGCCCCAGCATTTT

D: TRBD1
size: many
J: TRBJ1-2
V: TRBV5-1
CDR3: CASSSKQGNYGYTF
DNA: TGCGCCAGCAGCTCGAAACAGGGGAACTATGGCTACACCTTC

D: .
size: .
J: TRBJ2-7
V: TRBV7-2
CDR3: CASSFGLAPTYEQYF
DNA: TGTGCCAGCAGCTTTGGCCTAGCCCCAACCTACGAGCAGTACTTC

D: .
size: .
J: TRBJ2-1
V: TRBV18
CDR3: CASSPTSQNEQFF
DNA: TGTGCCAGCTCACCGACTAGTCAAAATGAGCAGTTCTTC

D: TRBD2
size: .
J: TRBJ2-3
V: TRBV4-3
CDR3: CASSLSGVTDTQYF
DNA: TGCGCCAGCAGCCTAAGCGGGGTCACAGATACGCAGTATTTT

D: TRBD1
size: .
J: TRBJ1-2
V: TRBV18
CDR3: CASSPSTGVNYGYTF
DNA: TGTGCCAGCTCCCCTTCGACAGGGGTAAACTATGGCTACACCTTC

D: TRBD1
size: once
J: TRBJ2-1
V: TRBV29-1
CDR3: CSFWDRLSYNEQFF
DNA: TGCAGCTTCTGGGACAGATTATCCTACAATGAGCAGTTCTTC

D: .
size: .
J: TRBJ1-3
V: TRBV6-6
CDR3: CASSSNRQARNTIYF
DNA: TGTGCCAGCAGTTCCAACCGACAGGCTAGAAACACCATATATTTT

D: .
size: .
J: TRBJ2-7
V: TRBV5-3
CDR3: CARPIRCGEQYF
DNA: TGTGCCAGACCCATACGGTGCGGCGAGCAGTACTTC

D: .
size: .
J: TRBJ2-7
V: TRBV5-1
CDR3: CASSLFGGSYEQYF
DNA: TGCGCCAGCAGCTTGTTTGGAGGCTCCTACGAGCAGTACTTC

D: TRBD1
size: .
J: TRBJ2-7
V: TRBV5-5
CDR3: CASSLVRGTGSYEQYF
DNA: TGTGCCAGCAGCTTGGTCCGGGGGACAGGCTCCTACGAGCAGTACTTC

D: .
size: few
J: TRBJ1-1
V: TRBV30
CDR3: CAWTRYRNTEAFF
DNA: TGTGCCTGGACCCGTTACAGGAACACTGAAGCTTTCTTT

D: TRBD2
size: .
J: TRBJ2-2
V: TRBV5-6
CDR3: CASSLYSSGNTGELFF
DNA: TGTGCCAGCAGCTTGTACTCTAGCGGTAACACCGGGGAGCTGTTTTTT

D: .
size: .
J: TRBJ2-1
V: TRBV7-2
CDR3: CASSIRAYNEQFF
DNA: TGTGCCAGCAGCATCCGGGCCTACAATGAGCAGTTCTTC

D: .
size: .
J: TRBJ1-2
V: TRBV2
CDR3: CASSGYAGKGKDGYTF
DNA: TGTGCCAGCAGTGGGTATGCAGGGAAAGGTAAAGATGGCTACACCTTC

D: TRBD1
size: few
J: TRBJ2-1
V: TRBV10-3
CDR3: CAISLGPGQAADEQFF
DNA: TGTGCCATCAGTCTGGGACCGGGACAGGCAGCGGATGAGCAGTTCTTC

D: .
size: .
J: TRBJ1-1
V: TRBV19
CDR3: CASSPGHLGNTEAFF
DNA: TGTGCCAGTAGCCCGGGACACCTAGGGAACACTGAAGCTTTCTTT

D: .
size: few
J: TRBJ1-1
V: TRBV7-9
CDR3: CASSLGRGGNTEAFF
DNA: TGTGCCAGCAGCTTAGGACGGGGGGGGAACACTGAAGCTTTCTTT

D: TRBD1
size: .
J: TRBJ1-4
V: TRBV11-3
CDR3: CASSPGQGATNEKLFF
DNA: TGTGCCAGCAGCCCGGGACAGGGTGCAACTAATGAAAAACTGTTTTTT

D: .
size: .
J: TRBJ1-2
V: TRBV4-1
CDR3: CASSTHRGPNYGYTF
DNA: TGCGCCAGCAGCACCCACCGAGGGCCTAACTATGGCTACACCTTC

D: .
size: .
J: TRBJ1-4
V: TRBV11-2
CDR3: CASSVPGLGKLFF
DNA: TGTGCCAGCAGCGTTCCGGGACTTGGAAAACTGTTTTTT

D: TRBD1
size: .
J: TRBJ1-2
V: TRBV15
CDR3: CATSSGTETNYGYTF
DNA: TGTGCCACCAGCAGCGGGACAGAGACTAACTATGGCTACACCTTC